The clone carrying this TCR beta chain was counted ten times or more. Its specificity is not known. TCR libraries were built in bulk with a published protocol and specific TCR primers. One entry per CDR3 protein results from TCRdb running MiXCR on the PCR reads. The table shows around 470,000 distinct CDR3 sequences, with approximately 25% occurring only once. Naive CD8 T cell sorting was performed on the CD8+CD4-CCR7+CD45RA+ phenotype. The data were obtained in a study of molecular identifiers for immune sequencing clone quantification. Study-wide findings and caveats: Should identical TCR molecules share a barcode, the sizes of highly expanded clones could be underestimated. A single cell's spiked Jurkat TCR RNA was reportedly detectable among 950,000 to 1,000,000 naive cells.

Deletions cut 0 bases from V and 6 bases from J, with 9 bases between. The CDR3 spans 12 residues. Per germline, CDR1 DFQATT and CDR2 SNEGSKA (reference sequence). This chain uses TRBV20-1 with TRBJ2-7; perhaps D is TRBD1 or TRBD2 (5 bases each). This clonotype originated in a human donor in good health. Some libraries in this study had Jurkat cell RNA spiked in. The sample comprised naive CD8+ T cells from blood, with Jurkat cell RNA spiked in. Stated subset: FACS-sorted CD8+CD4-CCR7+CD45RA+ naive T cells. DNA for the CDR3: TGCAGTGCTAGAGATGTGGGGGTCGAGCAGTACTTC. Residues: CSARDVGVEQYF.